What follows describes a single T cell receptor (beta chain). What it binds is unknown. This specimen comes from a study of memory CD4+ T cells and cytomegalovirus serostatus. Single viable CD3+CD4+CD8-CD45RO+ cells were sorted as the memory CD4+ T cells. CD4+ T cells were isolated by positive magnetic selection. TCRdb keeps only in-frame clones here, not all; method: immunoSEQ multiplex PCR. The data contain 45,000 to 60,000 clones, over 60% of them seen just once; the ten biggest clones take up about 1.3%. Study-level findings and limits: About 40% of the roughly 160 known CMV-associated TCRbeta sequences appeared in CD4+ memory. A US-trained random forest predicted CMV serostatus with median AUC around 0.91.

CDR3 length: 18 amino acids. V lost 1 base, J lost 5 bases, and 23 bases lay in between. Germline values: CDR1 SGHAT, CDR2 FQNNGV. Sequenced sample: memory CD4+ T cells from blood. The clonotype was recovered from an adult in good health and CMV-seropositive. The gene calls are TRBV11-2 and TRBJ1-1; tentatively, D is TRBD1 (5 bases). CDR3 nucleotide sequence: TGTGCCAGCAGCTTAGGTCTTGGGGTCGGGGCGGTTTATACTGAAGCTTTCTTT. It codes for CASSLGLGVGAVYTEAFF.